The rows below give T cell receptor beta chains drawn from one sample of a study of technical replicates of blood from several donors. TCRdb's copy holds only in-frame clones and misses some; the assay was immunoSEQ multiplex PCR. The repertoire holds roughly 66,000 clones, with about 90% as singletons. Sequenced material: PBMCs. These receptors all come from a human donor in good health. Some clones in this sample may be carry-over from other donors' samples. CDR3s include the opening cysteine and the closing phenylalanine or tryptophan. The D gene is left open where the match is weak. Not every row has a clone size; where given, it reads once, few, many or a size class.

abundance,v_gene,d_gene,j_gene,len,CDR3aa,CDR3nt
-,TRBV4-3,-,TRBJ1-2,14,CASSQDRGRMGYTF,TGCGCCAGCAGCCAAGACCGGGGGAGGATGGGCTACACCTTC
-,TRBV7-9,TRBD2,TRBJ2-3,15,CASSVLAGSTDTQYF,TGTGCCAGCAGCGTTCTAGCGGGTAGCACAGATACGCAGTATTTT
once,TRBV9,TRBD1,TRBJ1-4,14,CASSETGGHEKLFF,TGTGCCAGCAGCGAGACAGGGGGGCATGAAAAACTGTTTTTT
-,TRBV5-1,TRBD1,TRBJ2-1,13,CASSLTGDDEQFF,TGCGCCAGCAGCTTGACAGGGGACGATGAGCAGTTCTTC
-,TRBV9,TRBD1,TRBJ1-1,14,CASSDWDRATEAFF,TGTGCCAGCAGCGATTGGGACAGGGCCACTGAAGCTTTCTTT
-,TRBV5-8,-,TRBJ1-1,13,CASSLFRDREAFF,TGTGCCAGCAGCTTGTTCCGTGACAGGGAAGCTTTCTTT
once,TRBV7-2,TRBD1,TRBJ2-2,16,CASSPRTGAHTGELFF,TGTGCCAGCAGCCCTAGGACAGGGGCTCACACCGGGGAGCTGTTTTTT
-,TRBV18,-,TRBJ2-7,15,CASSAIEEQAYGQYF,TGTGCCAGCTCCGCAATAGAGGAACAGGCCTACGGGCAGTACTTC
-,TRBV6-6,-,TRBJ1-6,13,CASSYDSNSPLHF,TGTGCCAGCAGTTATGACAGTAATTCACCCCTCCACTTT
-,TRBV30,TRBD2,TRBJ2-1,17,CAGPLAGELQDNNEQFF,TGTGCCGGCCCTCTAGCGGGAGAACTGCAGGACAACAATGAGCAGTTCTTC
-,TRBV6-5,-,TRBJ1-4,14,CASSPTAVNEKLFF,TGTGCCAGCAGCCCGACAGCAGTGAATGAAAAACTGTTTTTT
-,TRBV27,-,TRBJ1-6,16,CASSSKTGPNNSPLHF,TGTGCCAGCAGTTCGAAGACAGGTCCTAATAATTCACCCCTCCACTTT
-,TRBV6-6,TRBD1,TRBJ1-2,13,CASSVTGLGGYTF,TGTGCCAGCAGTGTGACAGGGTTAGGTGGCTACACCTTC
-,TRBV4-3,-,TRBJ1-1,15,CASSQDLGGDTEAFF,TGCGCCAGCAGCCAAGATTTGGGGGGGGACACTGAAGCTTTCTTT
-,TRBV13,TRBD2,TRBJ2-3,15,CASSDGLALADTQYF,TGTGCCAGCAGCGACGGACTAGCGCTCGCAGATACGCAGTATTTT
-,TRBV19,TRBD1,TRBJ2-1,15,CASLPGQGTYNEQFF,TGTGCCAGTTTGCCGGGACAGGGGACCTACAATGAGCAGTTCTTC
-,TRBV7-2,-,TRBJ2-2,13,CARREPNTGELFF,TGTGCCCGCCGAGAGCCGAACACCGGGGAGCTGTTTTTT
-,TRBV5-1,TRBD2,TRBJ2-5,15,CASSWSGSERETQYF,TGCGCCAGCAGCTGGAGCGGGAGCGAGAGAGAGACCCAGTACTTC
-,TRBV7-2,TRBD2,TRBJ2-6,18,CASSLRLAGASGANVLTF,TGTGCCAGCAGCCTCCGACTAGCGGGGGCCTCTGGGGCCAACGTCCTGACTTTC
-,TRBV6-1,-,TRBJ2-3,13,CATTFSTTDTQYF,TGTGCCACCACCTTTAGTACCACAGATACGCAGTATTTT
-,TRBV7-6,-,TRBJ1-2,13,CASSPGSNYGYTF,TGTGCCAGCAGCCCGGGGAGTAACTATGGCTACACCTTC
-,TRBV2,TRBD1,TRBJ2-5,12,CASKGQGETQYF,TGTGCCAGCAAGGGACAGGGAGAGACCCAGTACTTC
-,TRBV14,-,TRBJ1-2,21,CASSQAAPGQGHLLANYGYTF,TGTGCCAGCAGCCAAGCGGCCCCCGGGCAGGGCCATTTGTTAGCTAACTATGGCTACACCTTC
once,TRBV19,-,TRBJ1-6,18,CASSIDRVGGSYNSPLHF,TGTGCCAGTAGTATAGATCGAGTTGGCGGAAGCTATAATTCACCCCTCCACTTT
-,TRBV30,-,TRBJ2-3,13,CAWSPDRPVTQYF,TGTGCCTGGTCCCCCGACAGGCCAGTTACGCAGTATTTT
-,TRBV7-7,TRBD2,TRBJ2-1,16,CASSPHPPGLADEQFF,TGTGCCAGCAGCCCACATCCTCCAGGACTAGCCGATGAGCAGTTCTTC
-,TRBV4-1,-,TRBJ1-3,13,CASRPTGWNTIYF,TGCGCCAGCAGACCTACAGGGTGGAACACCATATATTTT
-,TRBV7-3,-,TRBJ2-3,14,CASSFSVPTDTQYF,TGTGCCAGCAGCTTTAGCGTACCCACAGATACGCAGTATTTT
-,TRBV7-2,-,TRBJ1-4,14,CASTEGGRREKLFF,TGTGCCAGCACCGAGGGAGGACGCCGTGAAAAACTGTTTTTT
-,TRBV6-4,-,TRBJ1-1,14,CASSDPTESIGAFF,TGTGCCAGCAGTGACCCTACAGAGTCTATTGGAGCTTTCTTT
-,TRBV30,TRBD1,TRBJ1-1,15,CAWRDRGRENTEAFF,TGTGCCTGGAGGGACAGGGGGAGAGAGAACACTGAAGCTTTCTTT
-,TRBV5-1,-,TRBJ2-2,14,CASSSVTLVRELFF,TGCGCCAGCAGCTCAGTGACACTAGTCCGGGAGCTGTTTTTT
-,TRBV5-4,TRBD2,TRBJ2-3,16,CASSRLAGENTDTQYF,TGTGCCAGCAGCAGACTAGCGGGAGAGAACACAGATACGCAGTATTTT
-,TRBV2,TRBD2,TRBJ2-3,15,CASSAETSGADTQYF,TGTGCCAGCAGTGCTGAGACTAGCGGGGCAGATACGCAGTATTTT